This record looks at one T cell receptor beta chain sequence and its context. Its target antigen remains unknown. The sample holds no much larger clone one base away, and base qualities are not on file. The data stem from a study of cytomegalovirus exposure and HLA in healthy donors (dated by TCRdb to 2016 to 2017). With respect to the entire study: An earlier analysis of several hundred of the donors reported more than 250 Gb of sequence data and roughly 100 million unique TCR beta sequences from some 180 million T cells. Among a few hundred genotyped donors of the cohort, an average of around 240,000 unique TCR beta nucleotide sequences were sequenced per donor, roughly a sixth of them non-productive. The study aimed to test whether signatures of past pathogen exposure could be identified by cataloging public T cell receptors. The later analysis used no new phenotypic data to find candidate immune exposures, relying instead on TCR beta sequences and their occurrence across donors. Besides the first cohort of roughly 640 subjects, a separate validation cohort made up of roughly 130 different subjects was used. Several DR-DQ haplotypes were handled as single units for association and clustering because linkage in the cohort was strong. The number of typed donors differed by locus: about 629-630 for A, B, C, DRB1 and DQB1; some 500 for DQA1; some 590 for DPA1; and 450 to 480 for DPB1. Among the roughly 370 genotyped donors, around 81% belonged to the genetic ancestry cluster associated with self-reported Caucasian donors. An early release that covered more than 550 HLA-typed donors contained around 330 gigabases of sequencing data and tens of millions of unique TCR sequences. To study patterns of TCR occurrence, a later analysis re-analyzed previously published TCR beta repertoires from 500 to 850 donors and added high-resolution HLA genotyping. Every repertoire in the discovery cohort had been generated on one and the same sequencing platform. In an earlier analysis of over 550 of the donors, high-throughput TCR beta sequencing was used to judge whether each TCR beta V gene segment behaved as functional or pseudogenic. Class I and class II HLA loci were covered by the typing at four-digit resolution. Using immunosequencing, the study profiled T cell repertoires from around 680 subjects and related those repertoires to cytomegalovirus serostatus. Donor age, sex, ethnicity and CMV serostatus were compiled together with the repertoire data. Genome-wide SNP genotypes for about 60% of the 666 donors were used in a later genetic analysis, which treated that subset as a discovery cohort. High-throughput TCR immunosequencing, statistical association of individual TCRs with disease status, and machine learning were combined to predict cytomegalovirus infection status. On the study overall, not on this receptor specifically: Compared with the 666-donor mean, donors in an Asian-associated ancestry cluster had fewer N-insertions in productive TCRs, according to a later genetic analysis. Roughly uniform sequencing depth across donors was assumed in presence/absence analyses, although this assumption may not hold. The study listed over 150 TCR beta chains as associated with cytomegalovirus. Because HLA typing was missing for some donors at each locus, association tests included only the typed subset. In an earlier analysis of approximately 590 of the donors, most TCR beta V segments appeared in productive rearrangements about 87% or about 30% of the time, broadly matching IMGT annotations. According to a later analysis, most CMV-associated TCR beta chains appeared to be HLA-restricted, and the HLA associations seemed to be driven largely by CMV exposure. Most TCR sequences were seen in very few donors, while some public TCRs were found in many individuals. The 87-base-pair reads could not distinguish some IMGT-functional V segments, including TRBV6-2 and TRBV6-3, so those segments were excluded. V-gene and J-gene trimming of TCR beta chains was associated with a missense DCLRE1C variant in a later genetic analysis, and the association was replicated in an independent cohort. In a later analysis, HLA-associated TCR beta chains were found to be more clonally expanded and to have lower generation probabilities than equally common non-associated chains. The cohort was sequenced for TCR beta chains only, and without alpha or paired-chain data the features that could be detected were limited. In a later analysis, the rate of TCR association differed among HLA loci, with DRB1 alleles having the most associated TCRs and HLA-C alleles having the fewest. A later analysis associated 16,951 TCR beta sequences with specific HLA alleles at a false discovery rate of 0.05. CMV serostatus was the only immune exposure information available for the cohort. When HLA alleles, especially DR and DQ, strongly co-occurred, attributing TCR associations to individual alleles was difficult. Because counts were too low, seventeen rarely observed V segments, including chromosome 9 orphons, were excluded from the earlier analysis of some 540 of the donors. Cytomegalovirus status was reported to be diagnosed by the classifier with high specificity and sensitivity in both the original and validation cohorts. In a later analysis, several top co-occurrence clusters were reported to appear linked to parvovirus B19, influenza, CMV and Epstein-Barr virus. A few of the identified cytomegalovirus-associated TCR beta chains were confirmed in vitro to be specific for cytomegalovirus antigens. A cluster of highly shared sequence variants was judged likely to be a technical artifact of the sequencing pipeline. A further reported finding was that TCR beta sequences accurately predicted the HLA-A and HLA-B alleles for most subjects in the first cohort. According to the authors, the approach could potentially be generalized to other disease states and immunological phenotypes. Correlated functional status among segregating V segments might reflect linkage disequilibrium, but an unknown experimental factor could not be ruled out.

Library construction relied on the immunoSEQ multiplex PCR assay. For the multiplex PCR, a mixture combining 60 forward primers for TCR Vbeta segments and 13 reverse primers for TCR Jbeta segments was used. A multiplex PCR assay on genomic DNA amplified the CDR3 region of rearranged TCR beta genes. On the Illumina HiSeq System, the amplified TCR beta libraries were sequenced as 87-base-pair reads. From the authors' description of their analysis: Across the roughly 600 repertoires, a later analysis counted some 80 million unique TCR beta chains, about 10 million of which were shared by at least two donors. To remove PCR and sequencing errors, raw reads were error-corrected and collapsed into unique sequences using a nearest-neighbor algorithm that merged closely related sequences. Alignment of CDR3 sequences to IMGT reference sequences was used to assign V, D and J gene segments. For a sequence to be retained, at least a six-nucleotide match to both a V gene segment and a J gene segment was required. A rearrangement was called productive if the CDR3 had no stop codons and remained in frame with V and J, and every other rearrangement was called non-productive. Following IMGT convention, CDR3 was defined as the stretch from the second conserved V-encoded cysteine up to the conserved J-encoded phenylalanine. In an earlier analysis of approximately 500 of the donors, sequences lacking an unambiguous match to a single V gene segment were excluded. An earlier analysis of some 500 of the donors classified V segments as functional when productive rearrangements were above 56.7% and as segregating when the standard deviation between donors was above 5%. To diagnose cytomegalovirus status from the catalog of TCR beta chain sequences, a statistical classification framework was built. In a later analysis, TCR nucleotide sequences were compared against IMGT/GENE-DB human TR gene sequences so that V and J genes could be assigned. A later analysis assigned CDR3 sequences and most-parsimonious VDJ recombination scenarios with the TCRdist pipeline. In a later analysis, each TCR beta chain was defined by its CDR3 amino acid sequence together with its V-gene family, and reads lacking a unique V-gene family were excluded. To address suspected cross-contamination and a sequencing artifact, a later analysis removed some 620 highly shared, low-generation-probability nucleotide sequences. For each public chain, a later analysis derived a clonal expansion index from normalized ranks of inferred template counts within each repertoire. In a later analysis, generation probabilities were computed using a VDJ recombination model fitted to out-of-frame rearrangements, and the results were checked against IGoR. A later analysis scored TCR-TCR, TCR-HLA and TCR-CMV co-occurrence with hypergeometric tests, applying a repertoire-size bias correction to TCR pairs. In a later analysis, false discovery rates were estimated by permuting HLA or CMV assignments 20 times. A later analysis grouped co-occurring TCRs with DBSCAN, adding TCRdist sequence similarity when clustering within HLA-allele-positive subsets. For co-occurrence clustering, repertoires with fewer than 30,000 or more than 120,000 public chains were excluded, along with roughly five repertoires with anomalous nucleotide sharing. Here the immuneACCESS table is served through TCRdb, limited to in-frame sequences with V and J called. Missing clones are a known gap in these copies; in checked studies unresolved V genes cover under half, and the rest lacks a known reason. V, J and clone size derive from that table, while D and trimming were established from the DNA sequence. The sample table lists some 100,000 clones, around 73% of them with a count of one. The ten largest clones add up to under 9.5% of the sample.

The cohort was made up of 666 healthy bone marrow donors. Cohort members were all nominally healthy when sampled, although unrecorded immune exposures were likely present. The donor tested CMV seronegative and was one of the 352 seronegative cohort members. Every donor gave a peripheral blood sample, and the peripheral blood mononuclear cells from that sample were used for TCR beta sequencing. The Qiagen DNeasy Blood Extraction Kit was used to extract genomic DNA from the blood cell samples. Counted from cysteine to phenylalanine, this CDR3 has 18 amino acids. The retained sequence is limited to the CDR3, 54 bases, with the frame set at the first base. From a lookup of the germline V gene, CDR1 and CDR2 are SGHAT and FQNNGV. V ends up 3 bases short and J 5 bases short, with an unmatched junction base count of 14.

The TCR sequence derives from a man in his forties in good health and CMV-seronegative. The chain employs TRBV11-2 and TRBJ2-2, and 8 bases in between align with TRBD2. Specimen: PBMCs. The sequenced DNA is TGTGCCAGCAGCTTCCCCCGGGGTAGCGGGGCCAGAACCGGGGAGCTGTTTTTT. This yields the protein CASSFPRGSGARTGELFF.